This TCR beta chain was identified in a study of blood T cells in healthy people across ages. Every donor contributed roughly 10 milliliters of peripheral blood by blood draw. With 5 bases removed from V and 6 bases from J, the gap between germline ends came to 17 bases. CDR3 length: 14 amino acids. Germline-derived CDR1 and CDR2 are MNHEY and SVGEGT. This clonotype appeared a few times. Using a J-beta primer mix together with a sample-barcoded 5' primer, a second PCR was run for 7 to 11 cycles. TCRdb reprocessed the 5' RACE reads via MiXCR and lists one record per CDR3 protein. Among 1.8 million or so distinct CDR3 sequences listed, roughly two fifths were seen once.

This TCR came from a human donor in good health. The gene calls are TRBV6-2 or TRBV6-3 and TRBJ2-7, with a possible D match to TRBD1 (5 bases). The sequenced sample was blood. The DNA of the CDR3 is TGTGCCAGCAGTCTCAGGGTCGGTTTCTCCGAGCAGTACTTC. It specifies CASSLRVGFSEQYF.